This T cell receptor beta chain was sequenced during a study of cytomegalovirus exposure and HLA in healthy donors. Study-level results: The study labeled 170 or so TCR beta chains cytomegalovirus-associated. In a later analysis, a missense DCLRE1C variant was linked to TCR beta V- and J-gene trimming. Many donors shared some public TCRs, even though most TCR sequences were rare.

About this clone: The antigen remains undetermined.

The PCR used 60 Vbeta and 13 Jbeta primers. TCRdb's table, derived via immunoSEQ multiplex PCR, lists solely in-frame clones and lacks some. The data contain about 180,000 clones, about 80% of them seen just once; the ten biggest clones take up 1.5% to 2%. The CDR3 length is 14 residues. CDR1 is SNHLY, CDR2 FYNNEI, per germline. With V trimmed by 9 bases and J by 0 bases, 5 bases remained unmatched. The clonotype originates from a young woman in good health and CMV-seronegative. J is TRBJ1-5 and V is TRBV2; 7 bases match TRBD1. Sequencing was performed on PBMCs. CDR3 residues: CASTGVSSNQPQHF. CDR3 sequence (DNA): TGTGCCAGTACAGGGGTTTCTAGCAATCAGCCCCAGCATTTT.